This T cell receptor beta chain was documented in a study of control samples from healthy donors and cancer patients. CDR3 size: 15 residues. Germline V gene lookup returns CDR1 LNHDA and CDR2 SQIVND (reference sequence). The V and J ends lost 2 bases and 3 bases respectively, with 11 bases between them. This clone was recorded a few times. Clones were sequenced by immunoSEQ multiplex PCR, and TCRdb holds only the in-frame ones, with some missing. The sample yields 130,000 to 150,000 clones, about nine tenths seen once. J is TRBJ1-5 and V is TRBV19; possibly TRBD1 for D (5 bases). The receptor was derived from a man aged 25 to 45 in good health. Sequencing was performed on blood. The DNA for the CDR3 is TGTGCCAGTAGTATAATGACAGAAGACAATCAGCCCCAGCATTTT. It specifies CASSIMTEDNQPQHF.